This TCR beta chain was sequenced in a study of cytomegalovirus exposure and HLA in healthy donors. A multiplex PCR was run with 60 Vbeta primers and 13 Jbeta primers. Assay used: immunoSEQ multiplex PCR; TCRdb lists only in-frame clones, some missing. Of about 200,000 clones in the sample, 75% to 85% were seen once. Germline V gene lookup returns CDR1 MNHEY and CDR2 SMNVEV (reference sequence). Trimming shortened V by 0 bases and J by 7 bases, and 13 bases separated the two germline ends. The CDR3 loop spans 15 amino acids. The sequence came from a male donor in good health and CMV-seropositive. Sequenced material: PBMCs. This chain connects TRBV27 to TRBJ2-1, with a possible D match to TRBD2 (6 bases). The CDR3 nucleotides are TGTGCCAGCAGTTTATCGGTGGGACTTCCAAATGAGCAGTTCTTC. Amino acid sequence: CASSLSVGLPNEQFF.